Following are 11 T cell receptor beta chains from one sample sequenced in a study of cytomegalovirus exposure and HLA in healthy donors. 13 Jbeta primers and 60 Vbeta primers were used for the PCR. The table came from immunoSEQ multiplex PCR; TCRdb's copy has only in-frame clones and leaves some out. Here the sample spans 250,000 to 350,000 clones, roughly 90% being singletons. Sequenced material: PBMCs. These receptors came from a man between 40 and 49 years old in good health and CMV-seropositive.

This clone was detected a few times. The V and J genes are TRBV27 and TRBJ1-1; D might be TRBD1 (5 bases). The CDR3 sequence is 15 residues long. Germline V gene data show CDR1 as MNHEY and CDR2 as SMNVEV (reference sequence). Trimming took off 2 bases at V and 3 bases at J, with 13 bases between the two ends. For the CDR3, the DNA is TGTGCCAGCAGTTTACGGGTACAGGATGACACTGAAGCTTTCTTT. It yields the protein CASSLRVQDDTEAFF.

V usage is TRBV5-1 and J usage is TRBJ1-1, with 7 bases fitting TRBD1. Germline V gives CDR1 SGHRS, CDR2 YFSETQ. Trimming at V came to 3 bases and at J to 0 bases, leaving 8 bases not matched to a gene. The CDR3 has 16 residues. DNA of the CDR3: TGCGCCAGCAGCTCCCGACAGGGTTCCTTGAACACTGAAGCTTTCTTT. It codes for CASSSRQGSLNTEAFF.

This clone was detected only once. The chain links TRBV4-3 to TRBJ1-1, with 7 bases fitting TRBD1. Germline V gives CDR1 LGHNA, CDR2 YSLEER. With V trimmed by 2 bases and J by 7 bases, 7 bases remained unmatched. The CDR3 length is 14 residues. The CDR3 region is CASSQLLGGYEAFF. The CDR3 DNA is TGCGCCAGCAGCCAACTACTAGGGGGCTATGAAGCTTTCTTT.

V gene TRBV27 combines with J gene TRBJ2-7; unclear D gene. This CDR3 spans 13 amino acids. Trimming took off 0 bases at V and 2 bases at J, with 5 bases between the two ends. CDR1 is MNHEY, CDR2 SMNVEV, per germline (reference sequence). In DNA, the CDR3 is TGTGCCAGCAGTTTATCTCATGCCTACGAGCAGTACTTC. Protein: CASSLSHAYEQYF.

CDR3 loop: CASSTIAGELFF. In nucleotides, the CDR3 is TGTGCCAGCAGCACTATAGCAGGGGAGCTGTTTTTT. The chain couples TRBV7-6 to TRBJ2-2; D ambiguous. This CDR3 has 12 amino acids. Germline V gene sequence: CDR1 SGHVS, CDR2 FNYEAQ. V was clipped by 5 bases and J by 8 bases, with 9 bases between them.

The genes are TRBV19 and TRBJ1-1, with TRBD1 as a possible D gene (5 bases). Germline CDR1 is LNHDA and CDR2 is SQIVND (reference sequence). V shed 5 bases and J shed 10 bases, with 17 bases lying between them. The CDR3 contains 13 residues. CDR3 in amino acids: CASSALPGEGAFF. In DNA, the CDR3 is TGTGCCAGTAGTGCCCTCCCGGGGGAGGGAGCTTTCTTT.

In its sample, this clone was seen a few times. The gene calls are TRBV6-5 and TRBJ1-4, with D unresolved. Trimming removed 0 bases at V and 3 bases at J, with 8 bases between. Germline loops: CDR1 MNHEY, CDR2 SVGAGI. The CDR3 covers 15 residues. The CDR3 DNA reads as TGTGCCAGCAGTTACTCGACGGGGTCTAATGAAAAACTGTTTTTT. Amino acid sequence: CASSYSTGSNEKLFF.

The gene calls are TRBV9 and TRBJ2-3; possible D gene TRBD1, 8 bases. The CDR3 spans 15 residues. Germline CDR1 is SGDLS and CDR2 is YYNGEE. V shed 2 bases and J shed 3 bases, with 13 bases lying between them. CDR3 residues: CASSVNRGGTDTQYF. As DNA, the CDR3 is TGTGCCAGCAGCGTGAACAGGGGGGGTACAGATACGCAGTATTTT.

The gene calls are TRBV6-5 and TRBJ1-2; TRBD1 aligns across 8 bases. The length of the CDR3 is 13 residues. The V segment lost 4 bases and the J segment 5 bases; nucleotides outside the gene matches: 3. Germline V CDR1 and CDR2: MNHEY, SVGAGI. The CDR3 DNA follows: TGTGCCAGCAGTTGGGGACAGGAGTATGGCTACACCTTC. Translating gives CASSWGQEYGYTF.

The chain combines TRBV27 with TRBJ2-1; 8 bases align to TRBD2. The V and J ends lost 6 bases and 6 bases, in that order; junction bases with no gene match: 7. Germline assignment: CDR1 MNHEY and CDR2 SMNVEV (reference sequence). CDR3 length: 14 residues. The CDR3 loop reads CASRVSGSLNEQFF. The CDR3 DNA sequence: TGTGCCAGCAGAGTCAGCGGGAGCCTCAATGAGCAGTTCTTC.

The chain links TRBV5-1 to TRBJ1-2; TRBD1 matches at 7 bases. CDR1 is SGHRS and CDR2 is YFSETQ in the germline V gene. The CDR3 sequence is 13 residues long. The V and J ends lost 5 bases and 8 bases, in that order; junction bases with no gene match: 9. The CDR3: CASRIGQVEGYTF. The CDR3 DNA reads as TGCGCCAGCAGGATAGGACAGGTTGAAGGCTACACCTTC.